Listed below are T cell receptor beta chains from one sample, sequenced in a study of blood T cell repertoires in COVID-19. The repertoire was sequenced with immunoSEQ multiplex PCR; TCRdb's copy has only in-frame clones and lacks some. The data contain a few hundred thousand clones, roughly 88% of them seen just once; the ten biggest clones take up roughly 13%. Sequencing was performed on peripheral blood. The receptor source for this set is a woman between 45 and 65 years old with COVID-19, enrolled during active disease. The CDR3 runs from the conserved cysteine through the conserved F or W. Fields, in order: D gene, J gene, clone size, V gene, CDR3 DNA, CDR3 protein. D genes are given only for firm matches. Rows give clone size only sometimes, using once, few, many, or a class for an expanded clone.

>NA|TRBJ1-1|few|TRBV2
TGTGCCAGCAAAGTCGAGGTGGGCACTGAAGCTTTCTTT
CASKVEVGTEAFF
>NA|TRBJ1-1|NA|TRBV25-1
TGTGCCAGCAGTAGAACCGACAGGCTGGGGACTGAAGCTTTCTTT
CASSRTDRLGTEAFF
>TRBD2|TRBJ2-7|NA|TRBV28
TGTGCCAGCAGTTTAAGGGGTAGCGGGGGCTACGAGCAGTACTTC
CASSLRGSGGYEQYF
>NA|TRBJ2-7|NA|TRBV10-1
TGCGCCAGCGAACCCAGGGACTTAGCCTACGAGCAGTACTTC
CASEPRDLAYEQYF
>TRBD2|TRBJ2-2|NA|TRBV6-1
TGTGCCAGCAGTGAATCGTTACTAGCGGGGGGGCCCGGGGAGCTGTTTTTT
CASSESLLAGGPGELFF
>NA|TRBJ2-2|NA|TRBV7-9
TGTGCCAGCAGCTTATGGCGGGTATCTAACACCGGGGAGCTGTTTTTT
CASSLWRVSNTGELFF
>TRBD1|TRBJ1-2|few|TRBV6-5
TGTGCCAGCAGAACCGACGGGACAGGCTATGGCTACACCTTC
CASRTDGTGYGYTF
>TRBD1|TRBJ2-1|once|TRBV12-5
TGTGCTAGTGCCCGGGACAGGGTAGAGGATGAGCAGTTCTTC
CASARDRVEDEQFF
>TRBD1|TRBJ1-2|NA|TRBV19
TGTGCCAGTAGTATAGATATTCGGACAGGGACGAGGAACTATGGCTACACCTTC
CASSIDIRTGTRNYGYTF
>TRBD2|TRBJ2-7|NA|TRBV4-2
TGTGCCAGCAGCCAAGAAGTACAGCGGGGGGGCGACGAGCAGTACTTC
CASSQEVQRGGDEQYF
>NA|TRBJ2-1|NA|TRBV20-1
TGCAGTGCCGTTCAACTGGATGAGCAGTTCTTC
CSAVQLDEQFF
>NA|TRBJ1-1|once|TRBV5-6
TGTGCCAGCAGCTTCACAGGAACTGGGCCTGAAGCTTTCTTT
CASSFTGTGPEAFF
>NA|TRBJ1-1|NA|TRBV6-5
TGTGCCAGCAGTTACTCAGCGGACACTGAAGCTTTCTTT
CASSYSADTEAFF
>NA|TRBJ1-1|NA|TRBV5-5
TGTGCCAGCACCGATTCCAAGCAGGGGAACACTGAAGCTTTCTTT
CASTDSKQGNTEAFF
>TRBD1|TRBJ1-1|NA|TRBV28
TGTGCCAGTAGTGACAGGGACACTGAAGCTTTCTTT
CASSDRDTEAFF
>NA|TRBJ2-5|NA|TRBV18
TGTGCCAGCTCACCACCTGCGGTTGTTGGCGAGACCCAGTACTTC
CASSPPAVVGETQYF
>TRBD2|TRBJ2-7|NA|TRBV5-1
TGCGCCAGCAGCTTGGTGGCTAGCGGCGAGCAGTACTTC
CASSLVASGEQYF
>TRBD2|TRBJ2-4|NA|TRBV19
TGTGCCAGTAGTAGCCGGGGACTAGCCGGAAACATTCAGTACTTC
CASSSRGLAGNIQYF
>TRBD1|TRBJ1-2|once|TRBV7-7
TGTGCCAGCAGATTATCCGGGACAGGGTTCGTTAACTATGGCTACACCTTC
CASRLSGTGFVNYGYTF
>NA|TRBJ1-1|NA|TRBV5-1
TGCGCCAGCAGCTTGAACCCGGTGGAGGACACTGAAGCTTTCTTT
CASSLNPVEDTEAFF
>NA|TRBJ1-2|NA|TRBV7-2
TGTGCCAGCAGCTCCCCACAGATCTATGGCTACACCTTC
CASSSPQIYGYTF
>NA|TRBJ1-5|few|TRBV19
TGTGCCAGTAGTTTGGGGGCTGGTCAGCCCCAGCATTTT
CASSLGAGQPQHF
>TRBD1|TRBJ2-3|NA|TRBV18
TGTGCCAGCTCAGAACCCGGGACAGGGGAGGCAGATACGCAGTATTTT
CASSEPGTGEADTQYF
>TRBD1|TRBJ1-2|NA|TRBV5-4
TGTGCCAGCAGCTCATATGGTATGCAGGGGGTATTCGATGGCTACACCTTC
CASSSYGMQGVFDGYTF
>NA|TRBJ2-3|NA|TRBV30
TGTGCCTACACCAAGATCGACCGGGGGGCGCGTGATACGCAGTATTTT
CAYTKIDRGARDTQYF
>NA|TRBJ2-5|NA|TRBV10-2
TGCGCCAGCACTTCGCAGGGGATAGGGGAGACCCAGTACTTC
CASTSQGIGETQYF
>TRBD1|TRBJ2-7|once|TRBV5-5
TGTGCCAGCAGCCGGGACAGGCTCTACGAGCAGTACTTC
CASSRDRLYEQYF
>NA|TRBJ1-1|NA|TRBV13
TGTGCCAGCTCCCGCGGGGGAGGCACTGAAGCTTTCTTT
CASSRGGGTEAFF
>NA|TRBJ1-1|NA|TRBV30
TGTGCCTGGGAACCGGACAGAAACACTGAAGCTTTCTTT
CAWEPDRNTEAFF
>NA|TRBJ1-1|NA|TRBV19
TGTGCCAGTATCCGGGGGTTGAACACTGAAGCTTTCTTT
CASIRGLNTEAFF
>TRBD1|TRBJ1-4|few|TRBV10-1
TGCGCCAGCAGTGAAGACAGGGGTGAAAAACTGTTTTTT
CASSEDRGEKLFF
>TRBD1|TRBJ2-2|NA|TRBV6-6
TGTGCCAGCAGCCGACAGGGTGGCGGGGAGCTGTTTTTT
CASSRQGGGELFF
>NA|TRBJ1-6|NA|TRBV23-1
TGCGCCAGCAGTCAATCCCGTGGTAGGACAAGGGATAAAGAAAATTCACCCCTCCACTTT
CASSQSRGRTRDKENSPLHF
>TRBD2|TRBJ2-3|NA|TRBV6-2/TRBV6-3
TGTGCCAGCAGTTTATACCTAGCGGGGGGGAAAGATACGCAGTATTTT
CASSLYLAGGKDTQYF
>NA|TRBJ2-7|NA|TRBV28
TGTGCCAGCAGTACAGGGTACAGCTACGAGCAGTACTTC
CASSTGYSYEQYF
>TRBD1|TRBJ1-2|NA|TRBV19
TGTGCCACCTCGACAGGGCCTAACTATGGCTACACCTTC
CATSTGPNYGYTF
>NA|TRBJ1-5|NA|TRBV19
TGTGCCAGTAGTTCAGTTCCCGCTCGGGGGTCCCAGCATTTT
CASSSVPARGSQHF
>NA|TRBJ1-1|NA|TRBV5-6
TGTGCCAGCAGCTTCATCGGGGAGACTGAAGCTTTCTTT
CASSFIGETEAFF
>TRBD1|TRBJ1-1|NA|TRBV28
TGTGCCAGCAGAACCACAGGGGCGACTGAAGCTTTCTTT
CASRTTGATEAFF
>TRBD1|TRBJ1-5|NA|TRBV10-2
TGCGCCAGTTCGACAGGGAGCAATCAGCCCCAGCATTTT
CASSTGSNQPQHF
>NA|TRBJ2-5|NA|TRBV5-5
TGTGCCAGCACCCGGGGCGGGGGCGTGGGAGAGACCCAGTACTTC
CASTRGGGVGETQYF
>NA|TRBJ2-7|NA|TRBV19
TGTGCCAGTAGTATAGGAGGGCAAGAGCAGTACTTC
CASSIGGQEQYF
>TRBD2|TRBJ2-5|NA|TRBV7-2
TGTGCCAGCAGCTTAGGTCCGGGGGGCCAAGAGACCCAGTACTTC
CASSLGPGGQETQYF
>NA|TRBJ1-1|few|TRBV19
TGTGCCAGTAGTATAGGTGCAGGCACTGAAGCTTTCTTT
CASSIGAGTEAFF
>NA|TRBJ1-2|few|TRBV5-6
TGTGCCAGCAGCTTGGAGGCCAGGGGTGGCTACACCTTC
CASSLEARGGYTF
>NA|TRBJ1-6|once|TRBV28
TGTGCCAGCAGTGACCCGACTGGAAGTTTACCCCTCCACTTT
CASSDPTGSLPLHF
>NA|TRBJ1-4|NA|TRBV19
TGTGCCAGTAGTATCAGGGGCATTAATGAAAAACTGTTTTTT
CASSIRGINEKLFF
>NA|TRBJ2-3|NA|TRBV28
TGTGCCAGCAGTCTAACGGGACTCCCAATTTACGGCACAGATACGCAGTATTTT
CASSLTGLPIYGTDTQYF
>TRBD1|TRBJ1-2|NA|TRBV4-1
TGCGCCAGCAGCCAAGATATAAGGGGGCGATCGGAAGGCTACACCTTC
CASSQDIRGRSEGYTF
>NA|TRBJ1-2|NA|TRBV3-1/TRBV3-2
TGTGCCAGCAGCCAAGTTGCCGGCTATGGCTACACCTTC
CASSQVAGYGYTF
>NA|TRBJ1-1|NA|TRBV29-1
TGCAGCGTCCAGACAGGTGCTAACACTGAAGCTTTCTTT
CSVQTGANTEAFF
>TRBD2|TRBJ2-1|NA|TRBV6-5
TGTGCCACCTCGAGGGTAGCGGGGGGGGCTAGGGAGCAGTTCTTC
CATSRVAGGAREQFF
>TRBD1|TRBJ2-7|once|TRBV3-1/TRBV3-2
TGTGCCAGCAGCCAAGTTACAGGGGACTACGAGCAGTACTTC
CASSQVTGDYEQYF
>TRBD1|TRBJ1-1|NA|TRBV6-2/TRBV6-3
TGTGCCAGCAGTTACCCACAGGGGGCACCCTCTGAAGCTTTCTTT
CASSYPQGAPSEAFF
>NA|TRBJ2-2|NA|TRBV19
TGTGCCAGTAGTATGCCCGGGGAGACCGGGGAGCTGTTTTTT
CASSMPGETGELFF